The rows below give T cell receptor beta chains drawn from one sample of a study of cytomegalovirus exposure and HLA in healthy donors. TCRdb keeps only in-frame clones here, not all; method: immunoSEQ multiplex PCR. The profile shows approximately 120,000 clones, approximately 78% of them singletons. The sample consisted of PBMCs. The receptors were gathered from a man aged 35 to 55 in good health and CMV-seronegative. Each CDR3 is given with its conserved first and last residue. D genes are given only for firm matches. Size tells how often a clone was seen (once, few, many) or the class of an expanded clone, and some rows leave it out.

. | TRBJ1-1 | once | 13 | TRBV27 | TGTGCCAGCGGCAGGGTTCCCTACACTGAAGCTTTCTTT | CASGRVPYTEAFF
. | TRBJ2-1 | few | 15 | TRBV2 | TGTGCCAGCCAGTTAGGTGGGGGGTATTACAATGAGCAGTTCTTC | CASQLGGGYYNEQFF
TRBD1 | TRBJ2-7 | . | 15 | TRBV27 | TGTGCCAGCAGTTGGGGGACAGGGTCTAACTACGAGCAGTACTTC | CASSWGTGSNYEQYF
TRBD2 | TRBJ2-3 | . | 18 | TRBV4-2 | TGTGCCAGCAGCCAGTTCCTAGAAAGCGGGGGGCGAAAAGATACGCAGTATTTT | CASSQFLESGGRKDTQYF
. | TRBJ2-7 | . | 15 | TRBV2 | TGTGCCAGCAATCCTACTAGCTCCCTAGGGTACGAGCAGTACTTC | CASNPTSSLGYEQYF
TRBD1 | TRBJ1-1 | . | 16 | TRBV11-2 | TGTGCCAGCAGCATATCGACAGGGAGAGGGGACACTGAAGCTTTCTTT | CASSISTGRGDTEAFF
TRBD2 | TRBJ2-1 | once | 15 | TRBV7-7 | TGTGCTAGCAGCTCCGAGCGGGGGGGCCAAGATGAGCAGTTCTTC | CASSSERGGQDEQFF
TRBD2 | TRBJ2-7 | . | 14 | TRBV13 | TGTGCCAGCAGTGGGTCTAGCGGGCCCCTGGAGCAGTACTTC | CASSGSSGPLEQYF
. | TRBJ1-1 | . | 14 | TRBV9 | TGTGCCAGCAGCGTAGCCAGGCAGGGCACTGAAGCTTTCTTT | CASSVARQGTEAFF
TRBD1 | TRBJ2-5 | . | 16 | TRBV7-2 | TGTGCCAGCAGCCCCGTACTGGGACAGGGCGGAGAGACCCAGTACTTC | CASSPVLGQGGETQYF
. | TRBJ1-2 | . | 15 | TRBV5-6 | TGTGCCAGCAGTCAGGGTCCGACGGTAAGGTATGGCTACACCTTC | CASSQGPTVRYGYTF
TRBD1 | TRBJ2-2 | . | 17 | TRBV12-5 | TGTGCTAGTGGTTTGTCCCAGGGGGTACTAAACACCGGGGAGCTGTTTTTT | CASGLSQGVLNTGELFF
. | TRBJ2-7 | . | 13 | TRBV7-6 | TGTGCCAGCAGCTTGCTTCTACAGGGCGAGCAGTACTTC | CASSLLLQGEQYF
TRBD2 | TRBJ2-5 | . | 15 | TRBV11-2 | TGTGCCAGCAGCTGGGGCGGGGGATCCCCGGTAGAGCAGTACTTC | CASSWGGGSPVEQYF
. | TRBJ1-4 | few | 15 | TRBV4-1 | TGCGCCAGCAGCCAAGTTCACAGAGATAATGAAAAACTGTTTTTT | CASSQVHRDNEKLFF
TRBD1 | TRBJ2-5 | . | 15 | TRBV4-2 | TGTGCCAGCAGCCAAGACGGACAGGGCGAAGAGACCCAGTACTTC | CASSQDGQGEETQYF
TRBD1 | TRBJ2-7 | few | 15 | TRBV5-6 | TGTGCCAGCAGCTCCGACAGGGGGAGATTGGGGGAGCAGTACTTC | CASSSDRGRLGEQYF
. | TRBJ2-4 | . | 14 | TRBV5-1 | TGCGCCAGCAGCTCAACAGGCTCTCAAGCTAGTCAGTACTTC | CASSSTGSQASQYF
. | TRBJ1-2 | . | 14 | TRBV11-2 | TGTGCCAGCAGCTGGGGCCAGGGGCCCTATGGCTACACCTTC | CASSWGQGPYGYTF
. | TRBJ1-1 | . | 14 | TRBV7-9 | TGTGCCAGCAGCTTATCCGGGCAGGGGTATGAAGCTTTCTTT | CASSLSGQGYEAFF
TRBD1 | TRBJ1-2 | once | 14 | TRBV7-2 | TGTGCCAGCAGCCCAGACAGGGGTGTAAGGGGCTACACCTTC | CASSPDRGVRGYTF
. | TRBJ1-6 | few | 15 | TRBV6-1 | TGTGCCAGCAGTCAAGGGGCAGGCGATAATTCACCCCTCCACTTT | CASSQGAGDNSPLHF
. | TRBJ2-5 | . | 13 | TRBV7-8 | TGTGCCAGCAGCCTCTTTCTCCAAGAGACCCAGTACTTC | CASSLFLQETQYF
TRBD1 | TRBJ2-7 | once | 15 | TRBV7-2 | TGTGCCAGCAGCTACGACAGGGGGCTAACCTACGAGCAGTACTTC | CASSYDRGLTYEQYF
TRBD1 | TRBJ1-5 | . | 15 | TRBV4-2 | TGTGCCAGCAGCCCCCCGGGACAGGGGGATCAGCCCCAGCATTTT | CASSPPGQGDQPQHF
. | TRBJ1-2 | . | 13 | TRBV5-4 | TGTGCCAGCAGCCACGCGACAGAAGATGGCTACACCTTC | CASSHATEDGYTF
TRBD2 | TRBJ2-3 | . | 14 | TRBV5-4 | TGTGCCAGCAGGGAGCGGGGGGGGACAGATACGCAGTATTTT | CASRERGGTDTQYF
. | TRBJ2-1 | . | 15 | TRBV19 | TGTGCCAGCTCCCTAGACTCCTCGCCCTACAATGAGCAGTTCTTC | CASSLDSSPYNEQFF
TRBD2 | TRBJ2-2 | . | 16 | TRBV4-3 | TGCGCCAGCAGCCATGGAGTAGCGGGGGTCACCGGGGAGCTGTTTTTT | CASSHGVAGVTGELFF
. | TRBJ2-7 | . | 14 | TRBV11-3 | TGTGCCAGCAGCTCCGGCAGGGGATCCAACGAGCAGTACTTC | CASSSGRGSNEQYF
TRBD1 | TRBJ1-4 | . | 17 | TRBV11-2 | TGTGCCAGCAGCCCTCGGACAGGGGCGAAGACTAATGAAAAACTGTTTTTT | CASSPRTGAKTNEKLFF
. | TRBJ2-5 | . | 18 | TRBV5-1 | TGCGCCAGCAGCTTTGCTTCCGGACTGGCGGAACTTCAAGAGACCCAGTACTTC | CASSFASGLAELQETQYF
. | TRBJ1-4 | . | 15 | TRBV4-3 | TGCGCCAGCAGCACCCGGAGAGCAACTAATGAAAAACTGTTTTTT | CASSTRRATNEKLFF
TRBD1 | TRBJ2-4 | few | 18 | TRBV7-9 | TGTGCCAGCAGCTCCGACCCCCGACAGGGATCAACCAAAAACATTCAGTACTTC | CASSSDPRQGSTKNIQYF
TRBD1 | TRBJ2-5 | . | 16 | TRBV7-2 | TGTGCCAGCAGCTTAGGTTTCAGGGGGCAGGAAGAGACCCAGTACTTC | CASSLGFRGQEETQYF
TRBD1 | TRBJ1-5 | . | 16 | TRBV19 | TGTGCCAGTCTCCCCCGGGGACAGGGGATCAATCAGCCCCAGCATTTT | CASLPRGQGINQPQHF
TRBD2 | TRBJ2-7 | once | 15 | TRBV13 | TGTGCCAGCAGCCGGACTAGCGGGGGGTTTTACGAGCAGTACTTC | CASSRTSGGFYEQYF
. | TRBJ1-5 | . | 13 | TRBV18 | TGTGCCAGCTCACCCCTCCAGGATCAGCCCCAGCATTTT | CASSPLQDQPQHF
TRBD1 | TRBJ1-1 | few | 15 | TRBV4-2 | TGTGCCAGCAGCCAGGGGAGTTGGGGACAGGCAGCGGCTTTCTTT | CASSQGSWGQAAAFF
. | TRBJ1-6 | . | 13 | TRBV7-9 | TGTTCCAGCAGGAACATGTTGGATTCACCCCTCCACTTT | CSSRNMLDSPLHF
. | TRBJ1-2 | . | 14 | TRBV11-2 | TGTGCCAGCAGCTTAGATCTTAAGGACATTCGCTACACCTTC | CASSLDLKDIRYTF
TRBD2 | TRBJ2-1 | . | 17 | TRBV4-2 | TGTGCCAGCAGCCAACCGACTAGCGGGGGCCCTTACAATGAGCAGTTCTTC | CASSQPTSGGPYNEQFF
TRBD2 | TRBJ2-7 | . | 15 | TRBV7-2 | TGTGCCAGCAGCTTACTAGCGGCCCCGTCCTACGAGCAGTACTTC | CASSLLAAPSYEQYF
TRBD2 | TRBJ2-1 | . | 14 | TRBV9 | TGTGCCAGCCGCCCCTTGAGCGGGGGGGATGAGCAGTTCTTC | CASRPLSGGDEQFF
TRBD1 | TRBJ2-7 | . | 15 | TRBV28 | TGTGCCAGCAGAGGGACAGGGAGTCTATACTACGAGCAGTACTTC | CASRGTGSLYYEQYF
. | TRBJ1-4 | . | 14 | TRBV4-3 | TGCGCCAGCAGCCGATCGGGGTCTAATGAAAAACTGTTTTTT | CASSRSGSNEKLFF
. | TRBJ1-2 | . | 12 | TRBV6-5 | TGTGCCAGCAGTTCACCTAGCTATGGCTACACCTTC | CASSSPSYGYTF
TRBD1 | TRBJ1-2 | . | 14 | TRBV6-5 | TGTGCCAGCAGTTACTTGGACAGGGTAGGCGGCTACACCTTC | CASSYLDRVGGYTF
. | TRBJ1-2 | . | 11 | TRBV6-6 | TGTGCCAGCACACAGATTGAAGGCTACACCTTC | CASTQIEGYTF
. | TRBJ2-1 | few | 14 | TRBV29-1 | TGCAGCGTTGTAGCAGGGGTCTCCTACAATGAGCAGTTCTTC | CSVVAGVSYNEQFF
. | TRBJ1-2 | . | 15 | TRBV5-6 | TGTGCCAGCAGCTTTCTACCGATAAGAGGAGGTGGCTACACCTTC | CASSFLPIRGGGYTF
TRBD1 | TRBJ2-3 | once | 16 | TRBV10-3 | TGTGCCATCAGAGACCGGGACAGGGGTCTCACAGATACGCAGTATTTT | CAIRDRDRGLTDTQYF
TRBD2 | TRBJ2-1 | . | 16 | TRBV7-6 | TGTGCCAGCAGCTTAGGGGGCGGGGGTACCTACAATGAGCAGTTCTTC | CASSLGGGGTYNEQFF
TRBD1 | TRBJ1-1 | . | 13 | TRBV19 | TGTGCCGCGACGACAGGGGTGAACACTGAAGCTTTCTTT | CAATTGVNTEAFF
. | TRBJ1-2 | few | 15 | TRBV19 | TGTGCCAGTAGTATAGTGCGGGAGGAGAACTATGGCTACACCTTC | CASSIVREENYGYTF